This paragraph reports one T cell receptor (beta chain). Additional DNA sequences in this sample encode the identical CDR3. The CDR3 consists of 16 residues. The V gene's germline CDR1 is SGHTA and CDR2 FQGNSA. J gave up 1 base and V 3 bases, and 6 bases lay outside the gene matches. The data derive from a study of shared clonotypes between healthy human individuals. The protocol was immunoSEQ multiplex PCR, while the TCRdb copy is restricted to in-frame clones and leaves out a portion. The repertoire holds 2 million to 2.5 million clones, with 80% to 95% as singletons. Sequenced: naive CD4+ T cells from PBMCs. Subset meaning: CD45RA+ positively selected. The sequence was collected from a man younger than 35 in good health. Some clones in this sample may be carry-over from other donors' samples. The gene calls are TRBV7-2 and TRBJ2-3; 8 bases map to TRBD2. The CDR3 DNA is TGTGCCAGCAGCTTCCTTGCGGGAGGCCGCACAGATACGCAGTATTTT. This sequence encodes CASSFLAGGRTDTQYF.